This T cell receptor (beta chain) emerged from a study of blood T cell repertoires in COVID-19. At the level of the study: Sites across the United States, Italy and Spain contributed samples from acute and convalescent COVID-19. The analysed material was cDNA or gDNA that came from T cells, B-cell-depleted T cells, or PBMCs.

Authors' methods: Reference gene primers were amplified, and this amplification served to estimate nucleated cell counts. The assay was immunoSEQ multiplex PCR, and TCRdb's table has in-frame clones only and misses some. That table is the source of V, J and clone size, and D and trimming were worked out from the DNA. The sample carries around 100,000 clones, roughly 69% recorded once. Input material: peripheral blood. The receptor was derived from a man older than 75 with acute or convalescent COVID-19.

The CDR3 region has the DNA TGTGCCAGCAGCGGAGGACTGTTATTGGGGGAGACCCAGTACTTC. Encoded protein: CASSGGLLLGETQYF. The rearrangement links TRBV9 to TRBJ2-5; TRBD2 might be the D (5 bases). Germline-derived CDR1 and CDR2 are SGDLS and YYNGEE. Trimming took off 3 bases at V and 5 bases at J, with 17 bases between the two ends. The CDR3 spans 15 residues.